The subject of this entry is one T cell receptor (beta chain). This record comes from a study of blood T cell repertoires in COVID-19. Study-level background: Whether acute or convalescent, the COVID-19 samples came from the United States, Italy and Spain. Sources were T cells, B-cell-depleted T cells, or PBMCs; the material itself was cDNA or gDNA.

The germline CDR1 and CDR2 sequences are MNHEY and SVGAGI. CDR3 length equals 16 residues. Between the trimmed V and J ends, which lost 0 bases and 0 bases, there was a span of 6 bases. Original processing notes: It was from reference gene primer amplification that nucleated cell counts were estimated. Produced via immunoSEQ multiplex PCR; TCRdb's table is partial and in-frame only. That table supplies the V and J calls and clone size; D and trimming were determined from the DNA. The table lists tens of thousands of clones, around 85% of them singletons, with around 11% in the top ten. Specimen: peripheral blood. This chain links TRBV6-5 with TRBJ1-6, with D uncertain. The clonotype originates from a woman in her 70s with active or convalescent COVID-19. CDR3 sequence: CASSYSENSYNSPLHF. Here the CDR3 DNA reads TGTGCCAGCAGTTACTCAGAGAACTCCTATAATTCACCCCTCCACTTT.